What follows is one T cell receptor (beta chain) and its context. The sample comes from a study of monozygotic twins with inflammatory bowel disease. One entry per CDR3 protein, without DNA, is what TCRdb gives after re-calling the 5' RACE reads. This listing includes roughly 200,000 distinct CDR3 sequences. CDR1 is MNHEY and CDR2 is SMNVEV in the germline V gene (reference sequence). This CDR3 region has 15 residues. This TCR was sampled from a human donor with ulcerative colitis or Crohn's disease, or a healthy co-twin of an affected twin (not recorded which). The V gene is TRBV27, the J gene TRBJ2-3; the D gene TCRdb calls, TRBD2, cannot be checked with no DNA. The source material was blood. The CDR3 sequence is CASSSRLRGGDTQYF.